One sample yielded the 31 T cell receptor beta chains listed below, sequenced in a study of OX40 agonist ivuxolimab in advanced cancers. The library was made by the immunoSEQ multiplex PCR assay. TCRdb carries this immuneACCESS record with in-frame sequences only. Its versions omit some clonotypes, under half of them owing to an unresolved V gene in the studies checked, with the rest unexplained. For this sample there are around 77,000 clones; just under 90% appear just once. The ten largest clones capture more than 2.5% of the sample. The sequenced sample was CD4+ or CD8+ T cells sorted from blood, obtained in a trial of the OX40 agonist ivuxolimab. These receptors were obtained from an adult with an advanced solid tumor such as melanoma, head and neck, liver or kidney cancer.

This clone was found a few times. The V and J genes are TRBV18 and TRBJ1-6; 8 bases align to TRBD1. Trimming cost V 3 bases and J 8 bases; bases outside gene matches: 3. Per germline, CDR1 KGHSH and CDR2 LQKENI. CDR3 length equals 14 residues. Here the CDR3 DNA reads TGTGCCAGCTCACCTACAGGGGGGGATTCACCCCTCCACTTT. Its translation is CASSPTGGDSPLHF.

This clone has a handful of counts. CDR3 residues: CASRPQPNTEAFF. The CDR3, as DNA: TGCGCCAGCAGACCACAACCGAACACTGAAGCTTTCTTT. The genes are TRBV5-1 and TRBJ1-1; unclear D gene. Trimming took 5 bases from V and 1 from J, leaving 9 bases between them. The length of the CDR3 is 13 residues. Per the germline V gene, CDR1 is SGHRS and CDR2 is YFSETQ.

The rearrangement uses TRBV4-1 and TRBJ2-1, with TRBD2 matching over 12 bases. CDR3 length equals 16 residues. CDR1 and CDR2 (germline): MGHRA, YSYEKL. V gave up 1 base and J gave up 5 bases; unmatched junction bases: 3. The CDR3, as DNA: TGCGCCAGCAGCCAAGGGAGACTAGCGGGGGACAATGAGCAGTTCTTC. It is translated as CASSQGRLAGDNEQFF.

This clone was recorded once. This chain links TRBV19 with TRBJ2-7; perhaps D is TRBD1 or TRBD2 (5 bases each). Trimming pared 2 bases from V and 3 bases from J, leaving 14 bases between. CDR1 and CDR2 from the germline V gene are LNHDA and SQIVND (reference sequence). This CDR3 comprises 15 residues. CDR3 sequence: CASSIIGTVVYEQYF. CDR3 sequence (DNA): TGTGCCAGTAGTATAATAGGGACGGTGGTCTACGAGCAGTACTTC.

The chain uses TRBV19 and TRBJ2-1; 12 bases are shared with TRBD2. The CDR3 loop spans 18 amino acids. CDR1 LNHDA and CDR2 SQIVND come from the germline V gene (reference sequence). J gave up 5 bases and V 3 bases, and 11 bases lay outside the gene matches. CDR3 loop: CASSIRSRTSGTDNEQFF. Here the CDR3 DNA reads TGTGCCAGTAGTATTCGGAGTCGGACTAGCGGGACCGACAATGAGCAGTTCTTC.

The chain links TRBV5-1 to TRBJ1-6; unclear D gene. Germline assignment: CDR1 SGHRS and CDR2 YFSETQ. The CDR3 is 15 amino acids. V gave up 0 bases and J gave up 7 bases, with 11 bases separating them. The CDR3 sequence: CASSLGTMGNSPLHF. The CDR3 DNA is TGCGCCAGCAGCTTGGGGACGATGGGGAATTCACCCCTCCACTTT. Full variable domain (missing parts from reference TRBV5-1 and TRBJ1-6): KAGVTQTPRYLIKTRGQQVTLSCSPISGHRSVSWYQQTPGQGLQFLFEYFSETQRNKGNFPGRFSGRQFSNSRSEMNVSTLELGDSALYLCASSLGTMGNSPLHFGNGTRLTVT.

This sequence joins TRBV5-1 and TRBJ1-2; 7 nucleotides agree with TRBD1. Losses at the gene ends were 4 bases for V and 7 bases for J; bases not matched to a gene: 7. Germline-derived CDR1 and CDR2 are SGHRS and YFSETQ. The CDR3 loop spans 13 amino acids. CDR3 nucleotides: TGCGCCAGCAGCCCGACAGGGTTTGGTGGCTACACCTTC. Translating gives CASSPTGFGGYTF. The full variable domain, with the rest looked up from reference TRBV5-1 and TRBJ1-2, is KAGVTQTPRYLIKTRGQQVTLSCSPISGHRSVSWYQQTPGQGLQFLFEYFSETQRNKGNFPGRFSGRQFSNSRSEMNVSTLELGDSALYLCASSPTGFGGYTFGSGTRLTVV.

The V gene is TRBV10-3, the J gene TRBJ1-4; 7 bases map to TRBD1. The CDR3 is 16 residues long. CDR1 ENHRY and CDR2 SYGVKD come from the germline V gene. Losses at the gene ends were 1 base for V and 6 bases for J; bases not matched to a gene: 8. CDR3 in DNA: TGTGCCATCAGTGAGTACCGGACAGGCGTGGATGAAAAACTGTTTTTT. Its protein is CAISEYRTGVDEKLFF.

This chain connects TRBV5-1 to TRBJ1-2, with 8 nucleotides matching TRBD1. CDR3 length equals 14 residues. V dropped 6 bases and J dropped 4; count of bases not matched to a gene: 8. The germline gives CDR1 SGHRS, CDR2 YFSETQ. CDR3 in DNA: TGCGCCAGCACTCAGGGGGCGCCGGGCTATGGCTACACCTTC. It encodes CASTQGAPGYGYTF.

This clone was seen more than once but under ten times. CDR3 loop: CASRRGTENQPQHF. Here the CDR3 DNA reads TGTGCCAGCAGACGCGGGACAGAAAATCAGCCCCAGCATTTT. The rearrangement joins TRBV6-6 to TRBJ1-5; TRBD1 matches 7 bases. The CDR3 is 14 residues long. CDR1 and CDR2 (germline): MNHNY, SVGAGI (reference sequence). The V and J ends lost 6 bases and 4 bases, in that order; junction bases with no gene match: 6.

The chain links TRBV10-3 to TRBJ2-7; 8 nucleotides agree with TRBD1. Trimming removed 6 bases from V and 1 base from J; junction bases left unmatched: 5. Germline assignment: CDR1 ENHRY and CDR2 SYGVKD. CDR3 size: 14 residues. Here the CDR3 reads CAIRTDRGSYEQYF. The CDR3, as DNA: TGTGCCATCAGAACAGACAGGGGATCCTACGAGCAGTACTTC.

The chain has TRBV9 and TRBJ2-7, with TRBD1 as a possible D gene (6 bases). Trimming left V 0 bases short and J 4 bases short, with 14 bases between. From germline, CDR1 is SGDLS and CDR2 YYNGEE. This CDR3 is 15 amino acids long. The DNA of the CDR3 is TGTGCCAGCAGCGTAGCCGGGACACCCTTTTACGAGCAGTACTTC. As protein: CASSVAGTPFYEQYF.

The J gene is TRBJ1-2, the V gene TRBV2; D not resolved. The CDR3 spans 13 residues. V dropped 7 bases and J dropped 12 bases, with 21 bases sitting between them. Germline V gene sequence: CDR1 SNHLY, CDR2 FYNNEI. As DNA, the CDR3 is TGTGCCAGCACCCCACTTTGGAGGCCCACCGACACCTTC. It codes for CASTPLWRPTDTF.

The rearrangement links TRBV11-2 to TRBJ2-3, with D uncertain. V was cut by 5 bases and J by 2 bases, with 5 bases left in between. The CDR3 consists of 12 residues. Germline V gene sequence: CDR1 SGHAT, CDR2 FQNNGV. CDR3 in DNA: TGTGCCAGCAGCCGTATCACAGATACGCAGTATTTT. Translation: CASSRITDTQYF.

The rearrangement joins TRBV5-1 to TRBJ2-1; a possible D gene is TRBD2 (6 bases). This CDR3 has 15 amino acids. Trimming shortened V by 6 bases and J by 6 bases, and 19 bases separated the two germline ends. Germline V gene lookup returns CDR1 SGHRS and CDR2 YFSETQ. The CDR3 DNA reads TGCGCCAGCAACGCGGAACCGAATAGCGGCAATGAGCAGTTCTTC. This encodes CASNAEPNSGNEQFF.

This chain's CDR3 is CASSLSSPGEAFF. Here the CDR3 DNA reads TGTGCCAGCAGTTTAAGCTCTCCGGGCGAAGCTTTCTTT. The V call is TRBV28, the J call TRBJ1-1; unclear D gene. The germline V and J ends were trimmed by 2 bases and 8 bases, with 12 bases remaining between them. This CDR3 has 13 residues. The germline V gene has CDR1 MDHEN and CDR2 SYDVKM.

The chain is built from TRBV4-2 and TRBJ2-5; D may be TRBD1 or TRBD2 (6 bases each). The CDR3 contains 15 residues. Per germline, CDR1 LGHNA and CDR2 YNFKEQ. The V end was cut by 3 bases, the J end by 9 bases, with 20 bases between. The CDR3 loop is CASSHLGAIREAQYF. CDR3 nucleotides: TGTGCCAGCAGCCACTTGGGGGCAATTAGGGAGGCCCAGTACTTC.

The chain combines TRBV7-2 with TRBJ2-2; D is unclear. Trimming removed 2 bases from V and 6 bases from J, with 4 bases in between. Germline values: CDR1 SGHTA, CDR2 FQGNSA. CDR3 length equals 12 residues. The CDR3 nucleotides are TGTGCCAGCAGCTTACGCCCCGGGGAGCTGTTTTTT. It translates to CASSLRPGELFF.

The CDR3 loop reads CSARTGDTQYF. CDR3 sequence (DNA): TGCAGCGCTCGGACAGGAGATACGCAGTATTTT. The rearrangement links TRBV29-1 to TRBJ2-3, with TRBD1 identical over 7 bases. CDR1 and CDR2 from the germline V gene are SQVTM and ANQGSEA. The CDR3 contains 11 residues. V was pared by 7 bases and J by 5 bases, with 3 bases of the junction left unmatched.

V gene TRBV18 combines with J gene TRBJ1-2; 9 positions match TRBD1. V was clipped by 6 bases and J by 6 bases; unmatched bases: 17. The CDR3 extends over 17 amino acids. Germline V gene lookup returns CDR1 KGHSH and CDR2 LQKENI. As DNA, the CDR3 is TGTGCCAGCTCGCCAGGGGACAGGGCCCCTATTGAACATGGCTACACCTTC. It codes for CASSPGDRAPIEHGYTF.

The table lists this clone with a few counts. J is TRBJ1-1 and V is TRBV30; no reliable D call. In germline, CDR1 is GTSNPN, CDR2 SVGIG (reference sequence). This CDR3 region has 16 residues. This chain's CDR3 is CAWSPGSGMKNTEAFF. The CDR3 bases are TGTGCATGGTCCCCCGGGTCCGGTATGAAGAACACTGAAGCTTTCTTT.

The chain carries TRBV5-4 and TRBJ1-5, with a weak D call TRBD1 (5 bases). Germline assignment: CDR1 SGHNT and CDR2 YYREEE (reference sequence). V was trimmed by 0 bases and J by 7 bases, leaving 14 bases between them. The CDR3 contains 15 residues. CDR3 nucleotide sequence: TGTGCCAGCAGCTTGGGGGCAGGGAACGACCAGCCCCAGCATTTT. This codes for CASSLGAGNDQPQHF.

The V call is TRBV7-8, the J call TRBJ1-2, with 7 bases matching TRBD1. Trimming at V came to 5 bases and at J to 10 bases, leaving 4 bases not matched to a gene. Germline CDR1 reads SGHVS; CDR2 reads FQNEAQ. The CDR3 is made up of 11 amino acids. For the CDR3, the DNA is TGTGCCAGCAGCCCAGGGGGGGTCTACACCTTC. As protein: CASSPGGVYTF.

The J gene is TRBJ2-2, the V gene TRBV6-1; TRBD1 is a possible D gene (6 bases). CDR1 is MNHNS, CDR2 SASEGT, per germline. There are 12 residues in the CDR3. The V and J ends lost 7 bases and 5 bases respectively, with 8 bases between them. The DNA of the CDR3 is TGTGCCAGCACCAGGGGTACCGGGGAGCTGTTTTTT. Amino acids: CASTRGTGELFF.

This chain connects TRBV5-8 to TRBJ1-1, with TRBD1 matching over 10 bases. The CDR3 runs 14 residues. Germline assignment: CDR1 SGHTS and CDR2 YDEGEE. V lost 4 bases to trimming and J lost 5 bases; unmatched junction nucleotides: 5. This chain's CDR3 is CASSSDRGRTEAFF. The CDR3 DNA follows: TGTGCCAGCAGCAGCGACAGGGGGCGGACTGAAGCTTTCTTT. The whole variable domain, filled in from reference TRBV5-8 and TRBJ1-1, reads EAGVTQSPTHLIKTRGQQATLRCSPISGHTSVYWYQQALGLGLQFLLWYDEGEERNRGNFPPRFSGRQFPNYSSELNVNALELEDSALYLCASSSDRGRTEAFFGQGTRLTVV.

This rearrangement joins TRBV30 to TRBJ2-7; TRBD2 matches at 8 bases. CDR3 size: 13 residues. Germline assignment: CDR1 GTSNPN and CDR2 SVGIG (reference sequence). With 2 bases clipped from V and 5 bases from J, the junction kept 5 bases outside the gene matches. This CDR3 is CAWSKDSGNEQYF. CDR3 DNA sequence: TGTGCCTGGAGTAAAGATAGCGGGAACGAGCAGTACTTC.

The chain carries TRBV19 and TRBJ1-1, with 10 nucleotides matching TRBD1. V dropped 5 bases and J dropped 5; count of bases not matched to a gene: 5. Germline V CDR1 and CDR2: LNHDA, SQIVND (reference sequence). The CDR3 covers 14 residues. CDR3 protein: CASSFSGQGTEAFF. The CDR3 DNA reads TGTGCCAGTAGTTTTTCGGGACAGGGGACTGAAGCTTTCTTT.

This chain joins TRBV11-1 and TRBJ2-7, with 8 nucleotides matching TRBD2. With 0 bases clipped from V and 5 bases from J, the junction kept 9 bases outside the gene matches. The V gene's germline CDR1 is SGHAT and CDR2 FQDESV (reference sequence). The CDR3 covers 16 residues. Here the CDR3 reads CASSLARSGGVHEQYF. The CDR3 DNA follows: TGTGCCAGCAGCTTAGCGCGGTCGGGAGGGGTCCACGAGCAGTACTTC.

In this sample, this clone turned up once. The chain uses TRBV5-1 and TRBJ2-1; unclear D gene. V lost 0 bases to trimming and J lost 4 bases, with 17 bases between them. Germline V CDR1 and CDR2: SGHRS, YFSETQ. CDR3 length: 17 amino acids. For the CDR3, the DNA is TGCGCCAGCAGCTTGGGCCCTTCTAGAGGAGCGTACAATGAGCAGTTCTTC. Its translation is CASSLGPSRGAYNEQFF.

V and J are TRBV11-2 and TRBJ1-2; the D gene is possibly TRBD1 (5 bases). CDR3 size: 16 residues. The V end lost 5 bases, the J end lost 7 bases, and 23 bases lay between the germline ends. Germline V gene sequence: CDR1 SGHAT, CDR2 FQNNGV. CDR3 protein: CASSQGREGPGGGYTF. The CDR3, as DNA: TGTGCCAGCAGCCAAGGAAGGGAAGGGCCCGGGGGTGGCTACACCTTC.

This clone has only a few counts. The chain carries TRBV5-5 and TRBJ2-5; no clear D. The CDR3 spans 14 residues. In germline, CDR1 is SGHKS, CDR2 YYEKEE (reference sequence). Trimming cost V 0 bases and J 5 bases, with 11 bases left between them. For the CDR3, the DNA is TGTGCCAGCAGCTTGGACCCGTCGAGGGAGACCCAGTACTTC. Amino acid sequence: CASSLDPSRETQYF.